This T cell receptor (beta chain) was documented in a study of T-cell reconstitution after alpha-beta-depleted transplantation in children. V dropped 2 bases and J dropped 4; count of bases not matched to a gene: 3. The length of the CDR3 is 14 residues. CDR1 SGHTA and CDR2 FQGNSA come from the germline V gene. Points from the study as a whole: T cells produced anew were the main source of T-cell counts and diversity one year after transplant. Alpha-beta T cells present about two months after transplant were reported to originate from several hundred expanded graft clones.

Researchers prepared the TCRbeta library using unique molecular identifiers, the study reports. TCRdb re-called the PCR reads with MiXCR, one entry per CDR3 protein. The table shows 250,000 to 300,000 distinct CDR3 sequences, with about 9.5% occurring only once. This clonotype was observed at least ten times. Its target is not known. The origin of this receptor is a boy younger than two with acute myeloid leukemia, due to receive a stem cell transplant. The starting material was PBMCs, obtained before TCRalphabeta/CD19-depleted stem cell transplant. The chain recombines TRBV7-2 with TRBJ2-5; 8 positions agree with TRBD2. CDR3 residues: CASSLSGSSETQYF. DNA of the CDR3: TGTGCCAGCAGCTTAAGCGGGAGCTCAGAGACCCAGTACTTC.